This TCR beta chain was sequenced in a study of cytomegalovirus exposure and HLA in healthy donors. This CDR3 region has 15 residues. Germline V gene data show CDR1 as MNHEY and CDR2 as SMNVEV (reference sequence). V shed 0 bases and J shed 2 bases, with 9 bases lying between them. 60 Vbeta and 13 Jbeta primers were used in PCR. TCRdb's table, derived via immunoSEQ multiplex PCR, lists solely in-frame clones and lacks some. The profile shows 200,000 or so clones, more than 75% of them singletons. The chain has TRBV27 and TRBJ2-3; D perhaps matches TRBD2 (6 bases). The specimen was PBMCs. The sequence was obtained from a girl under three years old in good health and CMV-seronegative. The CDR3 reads CASSLSALATDTQYF. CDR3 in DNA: TGTGCCAGCAGTTTATCGGCACTAGCCACAGATACGCAGTATTTT.